This T cell receptor beta chain was found in a study of T cell responses to AZD1222 COVID-19 vaccine. Regarding the study as a whole: Close to half of spike-specific TCRs reportedly recognize unmutated variant regions. Donors skewed white British and female; clonal diversity was possibly underestimated. An increase in Spike-specific TCR breadth and depth was observed after two AZD1222 doses.

Notes on this clone: Its antigen is unidentified.

Profiling relied on immunoSEQ multiplex PCR, and the TCRdb table lists in-frame clones only, not all of them. The repertoire holds 110,000 to 150,000 clones, with more than 85% as singletons. Looked up from germline, CDR1 is LNHDA and CDR2 is SQIVND (reference sequence). The CDR3 has 15 amino acids. V lost 3 bases to trimming and J lost 2 bases, with 14 bases between them. The sample consisted of peripheral blood, taken after recovery from COVID-19. The sequence derives from an adult who had recovered from COVID-19. The rearrangement uses TRBV19 and TRBJ2-7; either TRBD1 or TRBD2 may supply D (6 bases each). DNA for the CDR3: TGTGCCAGTAGTATTCGATACAGGGAGGCCTACGAGCAGTACTTC. This sequence encodes CASSIRYREAYEQYF.